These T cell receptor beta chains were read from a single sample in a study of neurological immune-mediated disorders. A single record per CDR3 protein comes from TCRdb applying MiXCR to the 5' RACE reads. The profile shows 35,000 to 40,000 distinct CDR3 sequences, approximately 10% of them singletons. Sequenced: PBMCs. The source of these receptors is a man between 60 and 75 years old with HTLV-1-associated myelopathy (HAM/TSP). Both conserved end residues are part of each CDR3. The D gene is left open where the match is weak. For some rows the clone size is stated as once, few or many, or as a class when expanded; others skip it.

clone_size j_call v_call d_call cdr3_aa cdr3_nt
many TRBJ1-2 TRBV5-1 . CASSLDDIHGYTF TGCGCCAGCAGCTTGGACGACATACATGGCTACACCTTC
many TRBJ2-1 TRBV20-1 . CSANKRAAYNEQFF TGCAGTGCAAACAAGCGGGCCGCGTACAATGAGCAGTTCTTC
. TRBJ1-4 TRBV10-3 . CAIRRELVVNEKLFF TGTGCCATCAGGAGGGAACTAGTTGTTAATGAAAAACTGTTTTTT
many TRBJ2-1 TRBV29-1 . CSVGGEYNEQFF TGCAGCGTGGGGGGCGAGTACAATGAGCAGTTCTTC
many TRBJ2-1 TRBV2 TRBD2 CASSPLSGLALNNEQFF TGTGCCAGCAGCCCCCTATCTGGACTAGCGCTGAACAATGAGCAGTTCTTC
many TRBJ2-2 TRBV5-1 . CASTLKSTGELFF TGCGCCAGCACCCTTAAAAGCACCGGGGAGCTGTTTTTT
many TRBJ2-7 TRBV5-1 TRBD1 CASSPEQGRSYEQYF TGCGCCAGCAGCCCTGAACAGGGGCGCTCCTACGAGCAGTACTTC
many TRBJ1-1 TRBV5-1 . CASSLEPMNTEAFF TGCGCCAGCAGCTTGGAACCTATGAACACTGAAGCTTTCTTT
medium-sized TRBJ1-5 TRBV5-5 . CASSLHTNQPQHF TGTGCCAGCAGCTTGCACACCAATCAGCCCCAGCATTTT
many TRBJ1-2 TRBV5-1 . CASSLVFTGTNYGYTF TGCGCCAGCAGCTTGGTCTTCACCGGGACAAACTATGGCTACACCTTC
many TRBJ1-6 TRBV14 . CASSRTSDGNNSPLHF TGTGCCAGCAGCCGTACATCGGACGGGAATAATTCACCCCTCCACTTT
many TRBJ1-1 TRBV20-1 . CSAISGAPNTEAFF TGCAGTGCTATTTCAGGGGCCCCCAACACTGAAGCTTTCTTT
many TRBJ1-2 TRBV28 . CASSQSISSDRHYGYTF TGTGCCAGCAGCCAATCAATATCCTCGGACAGACATTATGGCTACACCTTC
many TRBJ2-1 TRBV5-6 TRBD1 CASSFAGQGVREQFF TGTGCCAGCAGCTTCGCGGGACAGGGCGTTCGTGAGCAGTTCTTC
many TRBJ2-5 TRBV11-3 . CASAISLISGSIKTQYF TGTGCCAGCGCCATAAGCTTAATCTCCGGGAGTATAAAGACCCAGTACTTC
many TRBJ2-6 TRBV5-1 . CASISGANVLTF TGCGCCAGCATCTCTGGGGCCAACGTCCTGACTTTC
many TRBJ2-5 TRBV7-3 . CASSPRGKETQYF TGTGCCAGCAGCCCAAGGGGAAAAGAGACCCAGTACTTC
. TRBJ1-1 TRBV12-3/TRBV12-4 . CASSLHTGHGEAFF TGTGCCAGCAGTTTACATACAGGACACGGTGAAGCTTTCTTT
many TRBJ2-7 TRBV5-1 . CASSLEMSSYEQYF TGCGCCAGCAGCTTGGAAATGAGCTCCTACGAGCAGTACTTC
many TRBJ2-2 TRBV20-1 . CSASSRMNTGELFF TGCAGTGCTAGTTCGCGAATGAACACCGGGGAGCTGTTTTTT
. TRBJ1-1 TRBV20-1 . CSAVIPGQTNIEAFF TGCAGTGCTGTAATACCCGGACAGACGAACATTGAAGCTTTCTTT
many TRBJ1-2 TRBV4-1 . CASSPPGSGYTF TGCGCCAGCAGCCCCCCCGGGAGTGGCTACACCTTC
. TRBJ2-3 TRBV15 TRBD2 CATSRGEVAGGSTNTQYF TGTGCCACCAGCAGAGGTGAGGTAGCGGGAGGGAGCACAAATACGCAGTATTTT
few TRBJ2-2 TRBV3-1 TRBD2 CASSQGGGSFTGELFF TGTGCCAGCAGCCAAGGCGGGGGGTCCTTCACCGGGGAGCTGTTTTTT
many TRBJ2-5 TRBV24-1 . CATSDLLETQYF TGTGCCACCAGTGATTTGTTGGAGACCCAGTACTTC
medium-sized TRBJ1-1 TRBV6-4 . CASSDAGANTEAFF TGTGCCAGCAGTGACGCAGGGGCGAACACTGAAGCTTTCTTT
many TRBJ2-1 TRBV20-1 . CSARGDVNNEQFF TGCAGTGCTAGAGGGGATGTTAACAATGAGCAGTTCTTC
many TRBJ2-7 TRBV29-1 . CSVEDRGSYEQYF TGCAGCGTTGAAGACAGGGGATCCTACGAGCAGTACTTC
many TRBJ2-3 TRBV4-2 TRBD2 CASSQDRGRVAGGVGTQYF TGTGCCAGCAGCCAAGATAGAGGGCGGGTAGCGGGAGGAGTCGGTACGCAGTATTTT
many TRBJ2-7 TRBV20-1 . CSARLNSYEQYF TGCAGTGCTAGACTAAACTCCTACGAGCAGTACTTC
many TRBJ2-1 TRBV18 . CASSPTAVSYNEQFF TGTGCCAGCTCACCTACCGCCGTCTCCTACAATGAGCAGTTCTTC
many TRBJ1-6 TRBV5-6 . CASSLASMGEESPLHF TGTGCCAGCAGCTTGGCCAGTATGGGGGAGGAATCACCCCTCCACTTT
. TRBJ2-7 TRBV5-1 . CASSLDLGIYEQYF TGCGCCAGCAGCTTGGACCTCGGGATCTACGAGCAGTACTTC
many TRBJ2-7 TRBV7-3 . CASSLNPGYEQYF TGTGCCAGCAGCTTAAATCCGGGGTACGAGCAGTACTTC
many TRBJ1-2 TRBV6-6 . CASGYGGPYGYTF TGTGCCAGCGGATACGGTGGCCCTTATGGCTACACCTTC
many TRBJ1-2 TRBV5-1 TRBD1 CASGLEGQGNDGYTF TGCGCCAGCGGCCTGGAGGGACAGGGTAACGATGGCTACACCTTC
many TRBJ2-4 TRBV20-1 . CSARVPRGTGVGIQYF TGCAGTGCTAGAGTTCCGAGGGGGACGGGGGTTGGCATTCAGTACTTC
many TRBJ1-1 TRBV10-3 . CAISTKPGNTEAFF TGTGCCATCAGTACAAAGCCCGGGAACACTGAAGCTTTCTTT
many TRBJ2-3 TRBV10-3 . CAIRNSTDTQYF TGTGCCATCAGGAACAGCACAGATACGCAGTATTTT
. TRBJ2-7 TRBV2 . CASSEEGEGLLEQYF TGTGCCAGCAGCGAAGAGGGGGAGGGCCTCCTCGAGCAGTACTTC
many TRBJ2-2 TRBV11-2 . CASSDRNGELFF TGTGCCAGCAGCGATCGAAACGGGGAGCTGTTTTTT
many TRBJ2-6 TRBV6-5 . CATQGGRLGANVLTF TGTGCCACCCAAGGGGGGCGGTTGGGGGCCAACGTCCTGACTTTC
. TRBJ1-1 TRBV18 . CASSPRIGQPNTEAFF TGTGCCAGCTCACCAAGGATAGGACAGCCGAACACTGAAGCTTTCTTT
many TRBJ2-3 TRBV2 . CASRGHSPDTQYF TGTGCCAGCAGGGGTCATTCCCCAGATACGCAGTATTTT
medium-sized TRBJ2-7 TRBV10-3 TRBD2 CAISESQLAGHYEQYF TGTGCCATCAGTGAGTCGCAACTAGCGGGACACTACGAGCAGTACTTC
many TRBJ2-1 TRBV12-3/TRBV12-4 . CASNNPPTREQFF TGTGCCAGCAACAACCCTCCAACCCGTGAGCAGTTCTTC
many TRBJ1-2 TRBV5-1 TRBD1 CASSLGPDRPNYGYTF TGCGCCAGCAGCTTGGGGCCGGACAGGCCTAACTATGGCTACACCTTC
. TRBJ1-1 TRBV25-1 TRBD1 CASGSGTGGYAFF TGTGCCAGCGGTAGCGGGACAGGGGGGTACGCTTTCTTT
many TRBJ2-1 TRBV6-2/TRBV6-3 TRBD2 CASTTGTTFGREQFF TGTGCCAGCACCACCGGGACTACCTTCGGCCGGGAGCAGTTCTTC
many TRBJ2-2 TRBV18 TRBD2 CASSPSRLAENTGELFF TGTGCCAGCTCACCATCTCGACTAGCGGAGAACACCGGGGAGCTGTTTTTT
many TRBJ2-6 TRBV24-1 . CATSDLWTDPGSGANVLTF TGTGCCACCAGTGATCTCTGGACGGACCCGGGATCTGGGGCCAACGTCCTGACTTTC
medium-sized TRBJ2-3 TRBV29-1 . CSVEGIQPGDTQYF TGCAGCGTTGAAGGTATACAGCCCGGGGATACGCAGTATTTT
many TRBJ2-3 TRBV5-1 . CASHGEGTATDTQYF TGCGCCAGTCACGGAGAAGGAACGGCCACAGATACGCAGTATTTT
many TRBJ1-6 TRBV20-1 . CSARASSYNSPLHF TGCAGTGCTAGGGCGAGCTCCTATAATTCACCCCTCCACTTT
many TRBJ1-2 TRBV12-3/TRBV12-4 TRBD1 CASSLGQGYGGYTF TGTGCCAGCAGTTTGGGACAGGGTTACGGCGGCTACACCTTC